The rows below give T cell receptor beta chains drawn from one sample of a study of cytomegalovirus exposure and HLA in healthy donors. Using immunoSEQ multiplex PCR, the repertoire was profiled, and TCRdb retains in-frame clones only, with some absent. The sample holds roughly 150,000 clones, 75% to 85% seen once. Input material: PBMCs. All receptors derive from a young woman in good health and CMV-seronegative. Each CDR3 is given with its conserved first and last residue. The D gene is left open where the match is weak. Clone size is shown for a subset of rows, as once, few, many or a class of expanded clone.

j_gene	d_gene	abundance	v_gene	CDR3aa	CDR3nt
TRBJ1-1	.	.	TRBV5-1	CASSWAGGEAFF	TGCGCCAGCAGCTGGGCCGGGGGTGAAGCTTTCTTT
TRBJ2-1	.	.	TRBV9	CASTPQGVTYNEQFF	TGTGCCAGCACCCCACAGGGAGTAACCTACAATGAGCAGTTCTTC
TRBJ2-7	TRBD1	few	TRBV6-1	CASSEWTGDYEQYF	TGTGCCAGCAGTGAGTGGACAGGCGACTACGAGCAGTACTTC
TRBJ2-7	.	once	TRBV10-1	CASSESGTTYEQYF	TGCGCCAGCAGTGAATCAGGGACAACGTACGAGCAGTACTTC
TRBJ2-7	.	few	TRBV11-2	CAITGTRRYEQYF	TGTGCCATTACCGGGACAAGAAGATACGAGCAGTACTTC
TRBJ1-1	TRBD1	.	TRBV11-2	CASSLQQGAAEAFF	TGTGCCAGCAGCTTACAGCAGGGGGCGGCCGAAGCTTTCTTT
TRBJ2-1	.	.	TRBV28	CASTLARPSEQFF	TGTGCCAGCACCCTAGCCCGGCCTAGTGAGCAGTTCTTC
TRBJ1-4	.	.	TRBV4-2	CASSQDKPLWSGETGEKLFF	TGTGCCAGCAGCCAAGATAAGCCCCTGTGGAGTGGGGAGACTGGTGAAAAACTGTTTTTT
TRBJ1-2	TRBD1	few	TRBV5-6	CASSLGYRGQFGYTF	TGTGCCAGCAGCTTGGGTTACAGGGGGCAATTTGGCTACACCTTC
TRBJ2-1	.	.	TRBV7-2	CASSLSGIGYNEQFF	TGTGCCAGCAGCTTGTCGGGGATCGGGTACAATGAGCAGTTCTTC
TRBJ2-1	.	few	TRBV5-5	CASRGGVYNEQFF	TGTGCCAGCAGGGGCGGGGTCTACAATGAGCAGTTCTTC
TRBJ2-7	.	.	TRBV7-9	CSSSSGVVREQYF	TGTTCCAGCAGCTCGGGGGTGGTTCGGGAGCAGTACTTC
TRBJ2-7	.	.	TRBV27	CASSTNTRRFVYEQYF	TGTGCCAGCAGCACCAACACACGGAGATTCGTGTACGAGCAGTACTTC
TRBJ2-6	.	.	TRBV5-4	CASSQDSSGANVLTF	TGTGCCAGCAGCCAAGACAGCTCTGGGGCCAACGTCCTGACTTTC
TRBJ1-1	.	.	TRBV12-5	CASGLVMGRNTEAFF	TGTGCTAGTGGTTTGGTAATGGGCAGGAACACTGAAGCTTTCTTT
TRBJ2-7	TRBD1	.	TRBV6-1	CASKSRQGPGAVQYF	TGTGCCAGCAAATCCCGACAGGGACCAGGCGCCGTGCAGTACTTC
TRBJ1-2	.	few	TRBV5-1	CASSSPPANYGYTF	TGCGCCAGCAGCTCCCCACCAGCTAACTATGGCTACACCTTC